This is a list of T cell receptor beta chains from one sample in a study of T cell repertoires in cytomegalovirus infection. MiXCR was run by TCRdb on the reads, yielding one entry per CDR3 protein. The repertoire consists of around 530,000 distinct CDR3 sequences, with 26% occurring once and the leading ten covering around 14%. The sequenced material came from PBMCs. The receptors were sampled from a human donor in good health (CMV status not recorded). Some clones in this sample may be carry-over from other donors' samples. Both conserved end residues are part of each CDR3. A D gene is named only where the DNA matches it firmly. Size values are once, few and many counts, or a class for expanded clones, and some rows have none.

size | J | D | V | CDR3 | DNA
many | TRBJ2-1 | TRBD2 | TRBV6-2/TRBV6-3 | CASSQGLAVREQFF | TGTGCCAGCAGTCAGGGACTAGCGGTCAGGGAGCAGTTCTTC
NA | TRBJ1-1 | NA | TRBV19 | CASSMQGNTEAFF | TGTGCCAGTAGTATGCAGGGGAACACTGAAGCTTTCTTT
NA | TRBJ1-1 | NA | TRBV4-1 | CASSRPDRPNTEAFF | TGCGCCAGCAGCCGCCCAGACAGACCGAACACTGAAGCTTTCTTT
NA | TRBJ2-7 | TRBD1 | TRBV6-2/TRBV6-3 | CASSSRDRFYEQYF | TGTGCCAGCAGTAGCCGGGACAGATTTTACGAGCAGTACTTC
few | TRBJ2-2 | TRBD1 | TRBV19 | CASRLSPGQGGTGELFF | TGTGCCAGTAGGCTCTCCCCGGGACAGGGGGGCACCGGGGAGCTGTTTTTT
NA | TRBJ1-2 | NA | TRBV5-6 | CASSSKQGYGYTF | TGTGCCAGCAGCTCGAAGCAGGGATATGGCTACACCTTC
NA | TRBJ2-1 | TRBD2 | TRBV19 | CASSIATSGGNEQFF | TGTGCCAGTAGTATAGCAACTAGCGGGGGCAATGAGCAGTTCTTC
many | TRBJ1-1 | NA | TRBV7-8 | CASSLMPGGGTEAFF | TGTGCCAGCAGCTTAATGCCGGGCGGAGGCACTGAAGCTTTCTTT
few | TRBJ2-3 | TRBD2 | TRBV7-9 | CASSPRLAGGGNTQYF | TGTGCCAGCAGCCCACGTCTAGCGGGAGGTGGTAATACGCAGTATTTT
few | TRBJ2-1 | TRBD2 | TRBV14 | CASSQEMGLADNEQFF | TGTGCCAGCAGCCAGGAAATGGGACTAGCGGACAATGAGCAGTTCTTC